The clone carrying this TCR beta chain was detected only a few times. The data derive from a study of blood T cell repertoires in COVID-19. Whole-study context: Samples representing acute and convalescent COVID-19 were sourced from the United States, Italy and Spain. The analysed material was cDNA or gDNA that came from T cells, B-cell-depleted T cells, or PBMCs.

In the original analysis: Amplification of reference gene primers was used by the study to estimate nucleated cell counts. Here immunoSEQ multiplex PCR was the method, and the copy in TCRdb shows in-frame clones only, minus some. Clone size and the V and J calls come from that table; the DNA yielded D and trimming. In the table there are about 160,000 clones, 87% of which are singletons. Germline lookup yields CDR1 LNHDA and CDR2 SQIVND (reference sequence). V was clipped by 6 bases and J by 4 bases, with 13 bases between them. The CDR3 covers 14 residues. The sample taken for sequencing was peripheral blood. This TCR was sampled from a woman aged 55 to 70 who had recovered from COVID-19. This chain links TRBV19 with TRBJ1-5; TRBD1 might be the D (6 bases). The CDR3 is CASSAQGINQPQHF. DNA for the CDR3: TGTGCCAGTAGCGCGCAGGGGATTAATCAGCCCCAGCATTTT.